Below are 20 T cell receptor beta chains sequenced from a single sample in a study of blood T cell repertoires in COVID-19. Profiling relied on immunoSEQ multiplex PCR, and the TCRdb table lists in-frame clones only, not all of them. The sample shows approximately 65,000 clones, roughly 92% of them seen only once. The sequenced material came from peripheral blood. The receptors were sampled from a man in his 70s with active COVID-19.

The J gene is TRBJ1-2, the V gene TRBV19; D might be TRBD1 (5 bases). Germline-derived CDR1 and CDR2 are LNHDA and SQIVND (reference sequence). The CDR3 extends over 15 amino acids. V was trimmed by 6 bases and J by 5 bases, leaving 19 bases between them. DNA for the CDR3: TGTGCCAGTAGCTTCCACTCGCAGGGCTTGTATGGCTACACCTTC. Protein sequence: CASSFHSQGLYGYTF.

V gene TRBV6-6 combines with J gene TRBJ1-2; 7 bases align to TRBD1. The CDR3 sequence is 14 residues long. V shed 6 bases, J shed 8 bases, and the junction held 12 bases outside the gene matches. CDR1 is MNHNY, CDR2 SVGAGI, per germline (reference sequence). The CDR3 coding sequence is TGTGCCAGCAGATCCGACAGGGTGTTGGAGGGCTACACCTTC. This translates into CASRSDRVLEGYTF.

The V call is TRBV6-5, the J call TRBJ2-7; TRBD1 matches at 7 bases. Germline loops: CDR1 MNHEY, CDR2 SVGAGI. V dropped 8 bases and J dropped 6; count of bases not matched to a gene: 13. This CDR3 has 14 residues. CDR3 nucleotide sequence: TGTGCCAGCTATCTTACAGGGGTCTCGGGCGAGCAGTACTTC. Protein: CASYLTGVSGEQYF.

V usage is TRBV3-1 (or the pseudogene TRBV3-2) and J usage is TRBJ1-2; D possibly corresponds to TRBD1 (5 bases). The ends were cut back, 3 bases at V and 7 bases at J, with 12 bases in the middle. CDR1 and CDR2 from the germline V gene are LGHDT and YNNKEL (reference sequence). The CDR3 consists of 13 residues. The CDR3 sequence is CASSQRQGGGYTF. In nucleotides, the CDR3 is TGTGCCAGCAGCCAGAGGCAGGGAGGTGGCTACACCTTC.

This chain joins TRBV7-9 and TRBJ2-7, with 7 bases identical to TRBD1. V lost 6 bases to trimming and J lost 5 bases; unmatched junction nucleotides: 4. This CDR3 region has 12 residues. Germline V gene sequence: CDR1 SEHNR, CDR2 FQNEAQ (reference sequence). The CDR3 loop is CASSRQGDEQYF. CDR3 DNA: TGTGCCAGCAGTAGACAGGGTGACGAGCAGTACTTC.

The table lists this clone with a count of one. The CDR3 DNA reads TGCGCCAGCAGCCTCCGGTCCCCTCGACTAGCGCCGAACACCGGGGAGCTGTTTTTT. The encoded protein is CASSLRSPRLAPNTGELFF. The chain couples TRBV5-1 to TRBJ2-2; 8 nucleotides line up with TRBD2. Trimming cost V 4 bases and J 0 bases; bases outside gene matches: 14. Germline CDR1 and CDR2: SGHRS and YFSETQ. The length of the CDR3 is 19 residues.

This chain connects TRBV3-1 (or the pseudogene TRBV3-2) to TRBJ1-6; tentatively, D is TRBD1 (5 bases). V lost 6 bases and J lost 7, with 13 bases in between. The CDR3 has 14 amino acids. Germline CDR1 reads LGHDT; CDR2 reads YNNKEL (reference sequence). In DNA form, the CDR3 reads TGTGCCAGCAGTCCAGGGCTGGGGAATTCACCCCTCCACTTT. As protein: CASSPGLGNSPLHF.

The CDR3 region is CASSDGGGVSYNEQFF. The CDR3, as DNA: TGTGCCAGCAGTGACGGCGGGGGGGTCTCCTACAATGAGCAGTTCTTC. The chain combines TRBV25-1 with TRBJ2-1; TRBD2 matches 9 bases. Germline CDR1 is MGHDK and CDR2 is SYGVNS. The CDR3 is made up of 16 amino acids. V was clipped by 3 bases and J by 0 bases; unmatched bases: 3.

This CDR3 reads CASSTRTEDEQYF. In nucleotides, the CDR3 is TGTGCCAGCAGCACCAGGACAGAGGACGAGCAGTACTTC. The rearrangement uses TRBV7-2 and TRBJ2-7, with a weak D call TRBD1 (6 bases). The CDR3 is made up of 13 amino acids. V dropped 5 bases and J dropped 5 bases, with 13 bases sitting between them. CDR1 and CDR2 (germline): SGHTA, FQGNSA.

The chain has TRBV6-2 or TRBV6-3 and TRBJ1-1; possible D gene TRBD1, 5 bases. Between the trimmed V and J ends, which lost 6 bases and 3 bases, there was a span of 17 bases. Germline V gene data show CDR1 as MNHEY and CDR2 as SVGEGT. The CDR3 covers 15 residues. The CDR3 here is CASSTFQGFDTEAFF. DNA of the CDR3: TGTGCCAGCAGCACATTCCAGGGTTTCGACACTGAAGCTTTCTTT.

The chain uses TRBV7-3 and TRBJ2-3; 8 positions agree with TRBD2. CDR1 is SGHTA and CDR2 is FQGTGA in the germline V gene. This CDR3 comprises 17 residues. Trimming cost V 0 bases and J 4 bases; bases outside gene matches: 9. The CDR3: CASSLTPLAGGADTQYF. CDR3 in DNA: TGTGCCAGCAGCTTAACGCCCTTGGCGGGGGGTGCAGATACGCAGTATTTT.

The chain links TRBV7-2 to TRBJ2-5; the D gene is possibly TRBD2 (6 bases). CDR1 SGHTA and CDR2 FQGNSA come from the germline V gene. V lost 6 bases to trimming and J lost 2 bases, with 19 bases between them. This CDR3 spans 16 amino acids. DNA of the CDR3: TGTGCCAGCAGTCCATCTTGGGGCGGGGTTCAAGAGACCCAGTACTTC. Translation: CASSPSWGGVQETQYF.

The V gene is TRBV27, the J gene TRBJ2-5; TRBD1 matches at 8 bases. CDR3 length: 15 amino acids. The J segment lost 2 bases and the V segment lost 5 bases, leaving 7 bases of the junction unmatched. Germline V lookup: CDR1 MNHEY, CDR2 SMNVEV (reference sequence). In DNA form, the CDR3 reads TGTGCCAGCAGTCTTAGACAGGGGTGGCAAGAGACCCAGTACTTC. Translated: CASSLRQGWQETQYF.

CDR3 coding DNA: TGTGCCACCAGCAGGGAAGTAAGGGGCACTGAAGCTTTCTTT. Encoded protein: CATSREVRGTEAFF. The chain links TRBV15 to TRBJ1-1; perhaps TRBD1 as D (5 bases). Per the germline V gene, CDR1 is LNHNV and CDR2 is YYDKDF (reference sequence). The germline V and J ends were trimmed by 3 bases and 4 bases, with 12 bases remaining between them. This CDR3 is 14 amino acids long.

The V and J genes are TRBV6-1 and TRBJ1-5; the D is unclear. Trimming pared 0 bases from V and 0 bases from J, leaving 3 bases between. The CDR3 sequence is 14 residues long. Germline loops: CDR1 MNHNS, CDR2 SASEGT. For the CDR3, the DNA is TGTGCCAGCAGTGAAGCTAATAGCAATCAGCCCCAGCATTTT. This encodes CASSEANSNQPQHF.

This chain joins TRBV14 and TRBJ1-5; D remains ambiguous. From germline, CDR1 is SGHDN and CDR2 FVKESK. The length of the CDR3 is 13 residues. The V gene lost 0 bases and the J gene lost 6 bases, with 6 bases spanning the gap. The CDR3: CASSQDSVQPQHF. CDR3 nucleotides: TGTGCCAGCAGCCAAGATTCGGTTCAGCCCCAGCATTTT.

This chain uses TRBV4-2 with TRBJ2-7; 11 bases are a match to TRBD1. The length of the CDR3 is 15 residues. CDR1 LGHNA and CDR2 YNFKEQ come from the germline V gene. V shed 1 base, J shed 4 bases, and the junction held 3 bases outside the gene matches. The CDR3 nucleotides read TGTGCCAGCAGCCAAGGGACAGGGGGCTTATACGAGCAGTACTTC. Its protein product is CASSQGTGGLYEQYF.

The gene calls are TRBV29-1 and TRBJ1-1; the D gene is possibly TRBD1 (5 bases). Per germline, CDR1 SQVTM and CDR2 ANQGSEA. The V end was cut by 5 bases, the J end by 4 bases, with 17 bases between. This CDR3 contains 14 residues. This CDR3 is CSVWGGQGFTEAFF. CDR3 sequence (DNA): TGCAGCGTTTGGGGTGGGCAGGGATTCACTGAAGCTTTCTTT. Together with reference TRBV29-1 and TRBJ1-1, the CDR3 gives the full variable domain: SAVISQKPSRDICQRGTSLTIQCQVDSQVTMMFWYRQQPGQSLTLIATANQGSEATYESGFVIDKFPISRPNLTFSTLTVSNMSPEDSSIYLCSVWGGQGFTEAFFGQGTRLTVV.

The CDR3 loop is CASGGANTEAFF. In DNA, the CDR3 is TGTGCCAGCGGAGGGGCGAACACTGAAGCTTTCTTT. The chain uses TRBV7-6 and TRBJ1-1; D perhaps matches TRBD1 (5 bases). V was trimmed by 8 bases and J by 1 base, leaving 8 bases between them. The germline V gene encodes CDR1 SGHVS and CDR2 FNYEAQ. The CDR3 consists of 12 residues.

This clone was observed a handful of times. This chain links TRBV5-1 with TRBJ2-7, with TRBD1 identical over 7 bases. V gave up 2 bases and J gave up 1 base; unmatched junction bases: 3. The CDR3 spans 14 residues. Germline CDR1 is SGHRS and CDR2 is YFSETQ. The chain's CDR3 is CASSLEQGSYEQYV. The CDR3 DNA sequence: TGCGCCAGCAGCTTAGAACAGGGGTCCTACGAGCAGTACGTC.